This T cell receptor (beta chain) stems from a study of cytomegalovirus exposure and HLA in healthy donors. It was with 60 Vbeta and 13 Jbeta primers that the PCR ran. Study processing details: Unique TCR beta chains totaled about 78 million in a later count, with roughly 12 million of them shared. TCRdb's table, derived via immunoSEQ multiplex PCR, lists solely in-frame clones and lacks some. V, J and clone size reflect that table, while D and trimming were determined from the DNA. Of over 150,000 clones listed, 75% to 85% were seen once; the top ten hold about 10%. Turning to this clone: Antigen unknown.

Germline CDR1 reads WSHSY; CDR2 reads SAAADI. CDR3 length: 14 amino acids. Trimming left V 2 bases short and J 3 bases short, with 10 bases between. Study findings and constraints: Within an earlier analysis, most TCR beta V segments proved productive either about 87% or about 30% of the time. Presence/absence analyses took donor sequencing depth as roughly uniform. The study listed 164 cytomegalovirus-associated TCR beta chains.

The material sequenced was PBMCs. The J gene is TRBJ2-5, the V gene TRBV10-2, with D perhaps matching TRBD2 (5 bases). The source is a man in his fifties in good health and CMV-seropositive. The CDR3, as DNA: TGCGCCAGCAGTGAGCGTAGGGAGAAAGAGACCCAGTACTTC. Encoded protein: CASSERREKETQYF.